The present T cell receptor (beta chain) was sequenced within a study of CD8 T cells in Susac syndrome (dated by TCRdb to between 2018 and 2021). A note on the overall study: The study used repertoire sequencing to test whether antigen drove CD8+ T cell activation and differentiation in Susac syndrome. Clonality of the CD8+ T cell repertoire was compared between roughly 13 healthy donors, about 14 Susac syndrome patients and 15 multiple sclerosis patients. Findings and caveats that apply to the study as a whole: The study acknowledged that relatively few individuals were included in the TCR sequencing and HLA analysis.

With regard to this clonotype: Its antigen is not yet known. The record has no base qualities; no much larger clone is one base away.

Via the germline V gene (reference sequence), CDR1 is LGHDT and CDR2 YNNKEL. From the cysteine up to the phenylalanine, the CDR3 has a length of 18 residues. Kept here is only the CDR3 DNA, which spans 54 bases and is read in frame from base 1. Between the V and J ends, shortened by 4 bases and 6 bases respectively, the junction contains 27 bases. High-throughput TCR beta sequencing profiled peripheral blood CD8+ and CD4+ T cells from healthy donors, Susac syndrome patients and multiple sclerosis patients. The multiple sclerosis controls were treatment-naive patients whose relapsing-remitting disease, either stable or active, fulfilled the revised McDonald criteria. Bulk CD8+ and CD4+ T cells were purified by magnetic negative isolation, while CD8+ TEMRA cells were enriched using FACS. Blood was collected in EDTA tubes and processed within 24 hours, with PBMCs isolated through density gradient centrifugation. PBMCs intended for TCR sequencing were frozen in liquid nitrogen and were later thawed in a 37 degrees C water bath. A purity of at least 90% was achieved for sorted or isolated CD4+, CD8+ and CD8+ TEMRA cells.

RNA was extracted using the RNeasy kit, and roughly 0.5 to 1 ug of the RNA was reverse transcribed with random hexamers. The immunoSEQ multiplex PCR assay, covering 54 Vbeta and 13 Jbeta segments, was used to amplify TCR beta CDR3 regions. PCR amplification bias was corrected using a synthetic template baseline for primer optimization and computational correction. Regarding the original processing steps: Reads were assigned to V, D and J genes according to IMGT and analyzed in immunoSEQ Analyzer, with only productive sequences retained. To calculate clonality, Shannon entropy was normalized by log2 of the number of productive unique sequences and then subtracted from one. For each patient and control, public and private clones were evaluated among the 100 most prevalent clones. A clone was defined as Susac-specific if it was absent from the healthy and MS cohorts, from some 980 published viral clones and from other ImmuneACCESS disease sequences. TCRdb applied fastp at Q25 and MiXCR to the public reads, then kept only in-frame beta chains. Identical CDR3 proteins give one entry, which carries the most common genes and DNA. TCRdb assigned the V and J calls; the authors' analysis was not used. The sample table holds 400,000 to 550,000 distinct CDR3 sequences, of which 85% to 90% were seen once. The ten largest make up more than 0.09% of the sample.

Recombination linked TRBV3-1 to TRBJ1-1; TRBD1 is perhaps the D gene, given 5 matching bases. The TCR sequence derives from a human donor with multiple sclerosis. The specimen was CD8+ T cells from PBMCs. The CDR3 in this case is CASSPSLRHEGMNAEAFF. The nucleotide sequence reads TGTGCCAGCAGCCCAAGTCTAAGGCATGAGGGGATGAATGCTGAAGCTTTCTTT.